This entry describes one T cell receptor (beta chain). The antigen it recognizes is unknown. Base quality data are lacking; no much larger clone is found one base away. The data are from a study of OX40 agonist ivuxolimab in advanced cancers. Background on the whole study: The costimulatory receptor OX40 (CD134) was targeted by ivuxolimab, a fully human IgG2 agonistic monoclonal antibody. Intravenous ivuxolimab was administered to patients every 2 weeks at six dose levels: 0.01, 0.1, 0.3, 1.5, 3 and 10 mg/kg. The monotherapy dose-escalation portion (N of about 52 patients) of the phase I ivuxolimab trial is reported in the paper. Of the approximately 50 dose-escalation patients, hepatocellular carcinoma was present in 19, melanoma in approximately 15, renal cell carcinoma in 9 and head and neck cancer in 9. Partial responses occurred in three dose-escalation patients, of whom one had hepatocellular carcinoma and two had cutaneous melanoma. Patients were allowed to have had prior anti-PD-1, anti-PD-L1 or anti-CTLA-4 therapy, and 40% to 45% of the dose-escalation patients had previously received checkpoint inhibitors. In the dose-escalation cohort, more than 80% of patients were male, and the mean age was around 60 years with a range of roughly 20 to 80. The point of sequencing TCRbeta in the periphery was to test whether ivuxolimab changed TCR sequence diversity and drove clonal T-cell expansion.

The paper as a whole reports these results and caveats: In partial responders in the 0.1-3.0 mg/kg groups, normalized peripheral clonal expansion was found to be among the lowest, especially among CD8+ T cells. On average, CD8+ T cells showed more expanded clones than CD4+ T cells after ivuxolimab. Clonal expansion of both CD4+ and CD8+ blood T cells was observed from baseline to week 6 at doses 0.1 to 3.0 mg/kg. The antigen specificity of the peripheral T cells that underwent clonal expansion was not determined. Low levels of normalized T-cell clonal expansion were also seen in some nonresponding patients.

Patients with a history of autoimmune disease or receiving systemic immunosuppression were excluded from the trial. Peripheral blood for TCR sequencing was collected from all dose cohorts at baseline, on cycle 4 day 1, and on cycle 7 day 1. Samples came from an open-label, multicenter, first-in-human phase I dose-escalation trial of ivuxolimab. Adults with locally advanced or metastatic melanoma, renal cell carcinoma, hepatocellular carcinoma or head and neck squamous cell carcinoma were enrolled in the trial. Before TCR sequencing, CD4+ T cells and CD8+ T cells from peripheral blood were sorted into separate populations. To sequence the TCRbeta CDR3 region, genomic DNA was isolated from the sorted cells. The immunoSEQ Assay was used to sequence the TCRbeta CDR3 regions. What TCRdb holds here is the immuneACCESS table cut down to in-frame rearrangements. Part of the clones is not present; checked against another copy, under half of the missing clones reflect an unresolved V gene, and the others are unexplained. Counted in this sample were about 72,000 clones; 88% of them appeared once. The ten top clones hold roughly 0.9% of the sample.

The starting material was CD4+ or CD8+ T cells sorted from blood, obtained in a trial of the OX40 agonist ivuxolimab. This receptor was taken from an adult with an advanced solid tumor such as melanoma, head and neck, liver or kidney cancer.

Read as DNA, the sequence is TGCGCCAGCAGCCATAACACCCGGGACAGGGAGGACGAGCAGTACTTC. It translates as CASSHNTRDREDEQYF. The chain joins TRBV4-3 to TRBJ2-7, and 9 junctional nucleotides match TRBD1. From a lookup of the germline V gene, CDR1 and CDR2 are LGHNA and YSLEER. The cysteine opens and the phenylalanine closes a CDR3 of 16 amino acids. CDR3 DNA is the only sequence kept; it has 48 bases, read in frame from the first base. V ends up 3 bases short and J 5 bases short, with an unmatched junction base count of 11.